The 13 T cell receptor beta chains given below trace back to one sample, sequenced in a study of cytomegalovirus exposure and HLA in healthy donors. It was with 60 Vbeta and 13 Jbeta primers that the PCR ran. Clones were sequenced by immunoSEQ multiplex PCR, and TCRdb holds only the in-frame ones, with some missing. The repertoire holds some 130,000 clones, with approximately 61% as singletons. The sequenced material came from PBMCs. Source of these receptors: a human donor in good health.

The CDR3 sequence is CASSSGGGSPPTQYF. For the CDR3, the DNA is TGTGCCAGCAGTTCGGGGGGAGGGTCACCTCCTACGCAGTATTTT. The chain uses TRBV28 and TRBJ2-3; 7 positions agree with TRBD2. Per germline, CDR1 MDHEN and CDR2 SYDVKM. CDR3 length: 15 residues. The V gene end was trimmed by 4 bases and the J gene end by 8 bases; junction bases not matched to a gene: 12.

This clone was recorded only once. The rearrangement links TRBV2 to TRBJ1-2, with D possibly matching TRBD1 (5 bases). Germline CDR1 and CDR2: SNHLY and FYNNEI. The CDR3 sequence is 14 residues long. The V end was cut by 7 bases, the J end by 7 bases, with 19 bases between. The CDR3: CASTVVTDHFGYTF. In DNA form, the CDR3 reads TGTGCCAGCACAGTAGTGACAGACCATTTTGGCTACACCTTC.

The CDR3, as DNA: TGTGCCAGCAGTGCCGGGTACGAGCAGTACTTC. As protein: CASSAGYEQYF. The J gene is TRBJ2-7, the V gene TRBV6-1, with unresolved D. Looked up from germline, CDR1 is MNHNS and CDR2 is SASEGT. Trimming took 4 bases from V and 4 from J, leaving 5 bases between them. The CDR3 runs 11 residues.

This clone showed up just a few times. This sequence joins TRBV6-6 and TRBJ1-1; tentatively, D is TRBD1 (6 bases). The CDR3 is 13 amino acids. The V and J ends lost 10 bases and 4 bases respectively, with 16 bases between them. The germline V gene encodes CDR1 MNHNY and CDR2 SVGAGI (reference sequence). The CDR3 DNA sequence: TGTGCCACCCTTGGGGGCGGGGGCACTGAAGCTTTCTTT. Its protein product is CATLGGGGTEAFF.

The CDR3 nucleotides are TGTGCCAGCAGACTAGCGGGGGGCTACAATGAGCAGTTCTTC. Translating gives CASRLAGGYNEQFF. The chain carries TRBV27 and TRBJ2-1; 12 bases match TRBD2. The CDR3 sequence is 14 residues long. V was clipped by 6 bases and J by 3 bases; unmatched bases: 0. Germline V gives CDR1 MNHEY, CDR2 SMNVEV (reference sequence).

The sample holds a few counts of this clone. The J gene is TRBJ2-5, the V gene TRBV5-4; D might be TRBD2 (6 bases). Per the germline V gene, CDR1 is SGHNT and CDR2 is YYREEE (reference sequence). Trimming took 2 bases from V and 5 from J, leaving 10 bases between them. The CDR3 sequence is 13 residues long. The CDR3 DNA reads TGTGCCAGCAGCTTAAAACTAGCTGAGACCCAGTACTTC. Amino acid sequence: CASSLKLAETQYF.

This rearrangement joins TRBV6-5 to TRBJ2-7; D might be TRBD2 (5 bases). V lost 0 bases, J lost 2 bases, and 11 bases lay in between. This CDR3 spans 15 amino acids. Germline V CDR1 and CDR2: MNHEY, SVGAGI. The CDR3 DNA sequence: TGTGCCAGCAGTTACTCGGTCCGGGGTCCCTACGAGCAGTACTTC. Encoded protein: CASSYSVRGPYEQYF.

This chain uses TRBV20-1 with TRBJ2-1; D is unresolved. The CDR3 length is 11 residues. Between the trimmed V and J ends, which lost 8 bases and 3 bases, there was a span of 8 bases. Germline V gene sequence: CDR1 DFQATT, CDR2 SNEGSKA (reference sequence). Here the CDR3 reads CSPRYYNEQFF. The DNA of the CDR3 is TGCAGTCCCCGTTACTACAATGAGCAGTTCTTC.

V gene TRBV10-3 combines with J gene TRBJ1-1; TRBD1 matches at 7 bases. Germline V gene data show CDR1 as ENHRY and CDR2 as SYGVKD. V dropped 2 bases and J dropped 0; count of bases not matched to a gene: 0. There are 14 residues in the CDR3. DNA for the CDR3: TGTGCCATCAGTGAGGACAGGGTGAACACTGAAGCTTTCTTT. Translation gives CAISEDRVNTEAFF.

This clone was detected only a few times. This chain joins TRBV18 and TRBJ2-1, with TRBD1 matching 8 bases. Germline V gene data show CDR1 as KGHSH and CDR2 as LQKENI. The CDR3 contains 14 residues. V dropped 4 bases and J dropped 7; count of bases not matched to a gene: 6. In DNA, the CDR3 is TGTGCCAGCTCACTAGGACAGGGTTGGAATGAGCAGTTCTTC. Amino acids: CASSLGQGWNEQFF.

This clone was seen a handful of times. This chain uses TRBV15 with TRBJ2-1; TRBD2 aligns across 12 bases. The CDR3 extends over 16 amino acids. J lost 5 bases, V lost 0 bases, and 2 bases had no gene match. Per the germline V gene, CDR1 is LNHNV and CDR2 is YYDKDF (reference sequence). DNA for the CDR3: TGTGCCACCAGCAGAGATGGACTAGCGGGGAACAATGAGCAGTTCTTC. This codes for CATSRDGLAGNNEQFF.

This chain links TRBV11-1 with TRBJ2-3; 9 nucleotides align to TRBD2. The J segment lost 6 bases and the V segment lost 1 base, leaving 11 bases of the junction unmatched. This CDR3 is built from 17 residues. The germline gives CDR1 SGHAT, CDR2 FQDESV (reference sequence). CDR3 sequence reads: CASSLDFRGRAADTQYF. The CDR3 DNA follows: TGTGCCAGCAGCTTAGATTTTCGCGGGAGGGCCGCCGATACGCAGTATTTT.

This chain connects TRBV7-2 to TRBJ2-7, with 10 bases matching TRBD1. Germline CDR1 is SGHTA and CDR2 is FQGNSA. This CDR3 is built from 15 residues. V shed 5 bases, J shed 3 bases, and the junction held 7 bases outside the gene matches. Here the CDR3 reads CASSPQGQGNYEQYF. The CDR3 nucleotides read TGTGCCAGCAGCCCTCAGGGACAGGGGAACTACGAGCAGTACTTC.